A selection of T cell receptor beta chains follows, all from one sample in a study of Ad26.COV2.S vaccination and SARS-CoV-2 variants. The table came from immunoSEQ multiplex PCR; TCRdb's copy has only in-frame clones and leaves some out. The table has approximately 420,000 clones, approximately 86% seen once; the top ten hold roughly 3.5%. Source: peripheral blood, taken in a trial of Ad26.COV2.S vaccine versus placebo. Receptors were obtained from a person aged 18-65 years who received the Ad26.COV2.S COVID-19 vaccine or a placebo. The CDR3 runs from the conserved cysteine through the conserved F or W. A D gene is named only where the DNA matches it firmly. Clone size is stated in some rows and not others, as once, few, many or a class when expanded.

NA	TRBV7-8	TRBJ1-5	NA	CASSKGQYSNQPQHF	TGTGCCAGCAGCAAGGGGCAATATAGCAATCAGCCCCAGCATTTT
NA	TRBV30	TRBJ1-1	NA	CAWSVPVRMNTEAFF	TGTGCCTGGAGTGTACCGGTCAGGATGAACACTGAAGCTTTCTTT
NA	TRBV7-9	TRBJ2-1	NA	CASSLEGTDNNEQFF	TGTGCCAGCAGCTTAGAGGGGACCGACAACAATGAGCAGTTCTTC
TRBD2	TRBV6-6	TRBJ2-3	NA	CASSLAGTGDTQYF	TGTGCCAGCAGTTTAGCGGGGACGGGAGATACGCAGTATTTT
TRBD2	TRBV11-2	TRBJ2-7	NA	CASSRTRTSGTYEQYF	TGTGCCAGCAGCCGGACCCGGACTAGCGGCACCTACGAGCAGTACTTC
NA	TRBV29-1	TRBJ2-1	once	CSVAILVMNEQFF	TGCAGCGTTGCAATTTTGGTTATGAATGAGCAGTTCTTC
NA	TRBV4-1	TRBJ2-5	NA	CASSQDPGGQETQYF	TGCGCCAGCAGCCAAGATCCCGGAGGCCAGGAGACCCAGTACTTC
NA	TRBV6-1	TRBJ1-6	NA	CASSEATEQYNSPLHF	TGTGCCAGCAGTGAAGCGACCGAACAATATAATTCACCCCTCCACTTT
TRBD2	TRBV5-4	TRBJ2-3	NA	CASSYTSGGATDTQYF	TGTGCCAGCAGCTACACTAGCGGGGGGGCAACAGATACGCAGTATTTT
NA	TRBV7-9	TRBJ1-2	NA	CASSLTDSMYTF	TGTGCCAGCAGCTTAACCGACAGCATGTACACCTTC
NA	TRBV7-8	TRBJ1-2	NA	CASSLVHPGWAYGYTF	TGTGCCAGCAGCTTAGTTCACCCAGGATGGGCCTATGGCTACACCTTC
NA	TRBV19	TRBJ1-5	NA	CASSMYTGYYSDQPQHF	TGTGCCAGTAGTATGTACACGGGGTATTATAGCGATCAGCCCCAGCATTTT
NA	TRBV24-1	TRBJ1-1	NA	CATSDSGGGNTEAFF	TGTGCCACCAGTGATTCTGGCGGGGGGAACACTGAAGCTTTCTTT
NA	TRBV10-2	TRBJ1-2	few	CASSDRGASNLNYGYTF	TGCGCCAGCAGTGATCGGGGCGCCTCAAACCTCAACTATGGCTACACCTTC
TRBD1	TRBV10-3	TRBJ2-3	NA	CASTGDASTDTQYF	TGTGCCTCGACAGGGGACGCTAGCACAGATACGCAGTATTTT
NA	TRBV5-4	TRBJ2-1	NA	CASSRAYNEQFF	TGTGCCAGCTCTCGGGCCTACAATGAGCAGTTCTTC
TRBD1	TRBV5-1	TRBJ1-1	NA	CASSGGQGGTEAFF	TGCGCCAGCAGCGGAGGACAGGGCGGCACTGAAGCTTTCTTT
NA	TRBV6-5	TRBJ2-7	NA	CASRADGGDYEQYF	TGTGCCAGCAGGGCGGACGGCGGCGACTACGAGCAGTACTTC
NA	TRBV27	TRBJ1-5	NA	CASSLVRGGNQPQHF	TGTGCCAGCAGTTTGGTCAGGGGAGGCAATCAGCCCCAGCATTTT
NA	TRBV7-7	TRBJ2-3	NA	CASSFSPTDTQYF	TGTGCTAGCAGCTTCTCTCCCACAGATACGCAGTATTTT
NA	TRBV7-2	TRBJ2-5	NA	CASSLGGGPQETQYF	TGTGCCAGCAGCTTAGGCGGGGGCCCCCAAGAGACCCAGTACTTC
NA	TRBV3-1/TRBV3-2	TRBJ2-7	NA	CASSQEATYAEQYF	TGTGCCAGCAGCCAAGAAGCGACATACGCCGAGCAGTACTTC